This T cell receptor beta chain was captured in a study of T-cell memory formation after mild COVID-19. MiXCR, applied by TCRdb to the 5' RACE reads, yields one record per CDR3 protein. Among 500,000 to 650,000 distinct CDR3 sequences listed, less than 25% were seen once. Study-level points and caveats: Memory from before infection featured some responding clones, which suggests cross-reactive memory joined.

CDR3 length equals 13 residues. The germline V gene has CDR1 MNHNS and CDR2 SASEGT. V lost 5 bases to trimming and J lost 6 bases; unmatched junction nucleotides: 7. A note on this clonotype: What it recognizes is unknown.

The chain is built from TRBV6-1 and TRBJ2-7; 7 bases are a match to TRBD1. The clonotype comes from an adult woman who had mild COVID-19 (a few samples of this study predate the infection). Cell type and time point are not known. Sequenced material: PBMCs or a T cell subset sorted from them (not recorded which). The CDR3 is CASSPDRFTEQYF. CDR3 coding DNA: TGTGCCAGCAGTCCGGACAGGTTCACCGAGCAGTACTTC.